This TCR beta chain was documented in a study of Ad26.COV2.S vaccination and SARS-CoV-2 variants. The table came from immunoSEQ multiplex PCR; TCRdb's copy has only in-frame clones and leaves some out. This sample has 440,000 or so clones, with 90% found just once. The CDR3 spans 13 residues. CDR1 and CDR2 from the germline V gene are MDHEN and SYDVKM. V lost 6 bases, J lost 2 bases, and 8 bases lay in between. Treatment denoted: 15 to 20 received Ad26.COV2.S at low or high dose, single or two shots; roughly 5 received placebo; per-sample allocation not given. Each sample was drawn 63 days after the first injection (of vaccine or placebo).

The sample was peripheral blood, taken in a trial of Ad26.COV2.S vaccine versus placebo. This sequence was found in a person between 18 and 60 years old who received the Ad26.COV2.S COVID-19 vaccine or a placebo. V and J are TRBV28 and TRBJ1-5; D is unclear. This chain's CDR3 is CASRFRGNQPQHF. The CDR3 DNA follows: TGTGCCAGCAGATTCCGGGGCAATCAGCCCCAGCATTTT. Full variable domain (missing parts from reference TRBV28 and TRBJ1-5): DVKVTQSSRYLVKRTGEKVFLECVQDMDHENMFWYRQDPGLGLRLIYFSYDVKMKEKGDIPEGYSVSREKKERFSLILESASTNQTSMYLCASRFRGNQPQHFGDGTRLSIL.